The 22 T cell receptor beta chains presented below share a single source sample, sequenced in a study of blood T cells in healthy people across ages. Next came a second PCR, run for about 6 to 12 cycles, which used a sample-barcoded 5' primer along with a J-beta primer mix. TCRdb reanalysed the 5' RACE reads using MiXCR and keeps one entry per CDR3 protein. Here the sample spans 600,000 to 650,000 distinct CDR3 sequences, approximately 50% being singletons. The sample was blood. These TCRs come from a man in his 60s in good health.

This clonotype has more than one count but fewer than ten. V and J are TRBV20-1 and TRBJ2-4; D possibly corresponds to TRBD1 (6 bases). The CDR3 runs to 13 residues. The germline gives CDR1 DFQATT, CDR2 SNEGSKA (reference sequence). The DNA for the CDR3 is TGCAGCAGCCGGAGCCAGGGGCAAAACATTCAGTACTTC. Translated, it gives CSSRSQGQNIQYF.

The genes are TRBV29-1 and TRBJ2-1; the D gene is possibly TRBD2 (5 bases). Trimming shortened V by 7 bases and J by 0 bases, and 16 bases separated the two germline ends. Germline V gene sequence: CDR1 SQVTM, CDR2 ANQGSEA. The CDR3 consists of 15 residues. The CDR3 sequence is CSAMSGSSSYNEQFF. As DNA, the CDR3 is TGCAGCGCCATGAGCGGCTCCAGCTCCTACAATGAGCAGTTCTTC.

The chain has TRBV6-5 and TRBJ2-1; TRBD1 agrees at 7 bases. The trim removed 3 bases at V and 3 bases at J, leaving 5 bases unmatched. Germline values: CDR1 MNHEY, CDR2 SVGAGI. The CDR3 spans 15 residues. The CDR3 nucleotides are TGTGCCAGCAGTTATCGGGACAGTTTCTACAATGAGCAGTTCTTC. It translates to CASSYRDSFYNEQFF.

The chain is built from TRBV29-1 and TRBJ2-3; 9 bases align to TRBD1. After removal of 2 bases from V and 4 bases from J, the junction contained 7 bases not matched to a gene. CDR3 size: 15 residues. Germline V gene lookup returns CDR1 SQVTM and CDR2 ANQGSEA. The CDR3 DNA reads as TGCAGCGTTGAAACCGGGACAGGGTTGGCAGATACGCAGTATTTT. Translating gives CSVETGTGLADTQYF.

CDR3 loop: CASSPLGQFTDTQYF. The CDR3 DNA sequence: TGCGCCAGCAGCCCCTTGGGCCAGTTCACAGATACGCAGTATTTT. J is TRBJ2-3 and V is TRBV5-1; unclear D gene. The CDR3 totals 15 residues. Looked up from germline, CDR1 is SGHRS and CDR2 is YFSETQ. Trimming pared 4 bases from V and 2 bases from J, leaving 14 bases between.

As concerns this clonotype: A junction end diverges from the germline sequence, so it may reflect a read error. The CDR3 coding sequence is TGTGCCGGCAGCCCACTGCGCGGGGGTTACAATGAGCAGTTCTTC. As protein: CAGSPLRGGYNEQFF. The J gene is TRBJ2-1, the V gene TRBV11-2, with 7 positions matching TRBD2. CDR3 length: 15 residues. The germline CDR1 and CDR2 sequences are SGHAT and FQNNGV.

The chain links TRBV12-3 or TRBV12-4 to TRBJ2-5, with 9 bases matching TRBD1. V gave up 6 bases and J gave up 4 bases; unmatched junction bases: 6. CDR3 length equals 14 residues. This chain's CDR3 is CASSPLTGGETQYF. The CDR3 region has the DNA TGTGCCAGCAGCCCACTGACAGGGGGAGAGACCCAGTACTTC.

The CDR3 spells CASSLAEVSYNEQFF. As DNA, the CDR3 is TGTGCCAGCAGCTTAGCGGAGGTTTCGTACAATGAGCAGTTCTTC. This chain uses TRBV7-9 with TRBJ2-1; D is possibly TRBD2 (5 bases). V lost 0 bases, J lost 4 bases, and 10 bases lay in between. The germline gives CDR1 SEHNR, CDR2 FQNEAQ (reference sequence). This CDR3 has 15 amino acids.

The chain combines TRBV20-1 with TRBJ2-7; D gene uncertain. This CDR3 contains 12 residues. Trimming pared 6 bases from V and 1 base from J, leaving 10 bases between. Germline V gene sequence: CDR1 DFQATT, CDR2 SNEGSKA (reference sequence). In nucleotides, the CDR3 is TGCAGTGCCTCACAGTTATCCTACGAGCAGTACTTC. As protein: CSASQLSYEQYF.

The gene calls are TRBV9 and TRBJ2-1; TRBD2 might be the D (5 bases). V lost 0 bases to trimming and J lost 5 bases, with 15 bases between them. The CDR3 totals 16 residues. CDR1 and CDR2 from the germline V gene are SGDLS and YYNGEE. The CDR3, as DNA: TGTGCCAGCAGCGTAGTAGGAGGACGGGCTCACAATGAGCAGTTCTTC. Protein sequence: CASSVVGGRAHNEQFF.

The genes are TRBV27 and TRBJ2-7; D gene uncertain. Germline V gives CDR1 MNHEY, CDR2 SMNVEV (reference sequence). This CDR3 contains 14 residues. The V gene lost 2 bases and the J gene lost 3 bases, with 11 bases spanning the gap. The CDR3 DNA is TGTGCCAGCAGTTTAAGACCGAGAGGCTACGAGCAGTACTTC. Translating gives CASSLRPRGYEQYF.

This clonotype was detected a few times. This chain connects TRBV6-2 or TRBV6-3 to TRBJ1-5, with D possibly being TRBD1 (5 bases). Trimming took 5 bases from V and 7 from J, leaving 18 bases between them. Per the germline V gene, CDR1 is MNHEY and CDR2 is SVGEGT. The CDR3 runs 15 residues. This CDR3 is CASSAGGYTRQPQHF. CDR3 DNA: TGTGCCAGCAGTGCCGGGGGATACACACGACAGCCCCAGCATTTT.

The gene calls are TRBV6-6 and TRBJ2-7, with a tentative D call TRBD2 (6 bases). CDR1 and CDR2 from the germline V gene are MNHNY and SVGAGI (reference sequence). There are 14 residues in the CDR3. V lost 2 bases, J lost 0 bases, and 8 bases lay in between. CDR3 DNA sequence: TGTGCCAGCAGTTACCGCGGGACCTCCTACGAGCAGTACTTC. Encoded protein: CASSYRGTSYEQYF.

In this sample, this clonotype turned up a few times. The rearrangement uses TRBV7-9 and TRBJ2-7, with TRBD2 as a possible D gene (5 bases). Trimming took off 5 bases at V and 5 bases at J, with 19 bases between the two ends. Germline CDR1 SEHNR, CDR2 FQNEAQ (reference sequence). The CDR3 runs to 15 residues. The CDR3 is CASSIGLGLLDEQYF. The CDR3 DNA reads as TGTGCCAGCAGCATCGGACTGGGCCTCCTCGACGAGCAGTACTTC.

This clonotype was recorded once. The chain joins TRBV10-3 to TRBJ2-7; D is unresolved. V was shortened by 0 bases and J by 4 bases, with 13 bases between the two germline ends. Looked up from germline, CDR1 is ENHRY and CDR2 is SYGVKD. CDR3 size: 15 residues. This CDR3 is CAISESTGGVYEQYF. The CDR3 nucleotides read TGTGCCATCAGTGAGTCGACTGGCGGAGTGTACGAGCAGTACTTC.

The table lists this clonotype with a few counts. V and J are TRBV6-2 or TRBV6-3 and TRBJ2-7; D perhaps matches TRBD2 (7 bases). The CDR3 runs to 15 residues. The V end was cut by 2 bases, the J end by 0 bases, with 11 bases between. The germline gives CDR1 MNHEY, CDR2 SVGEGT. This CDR3 is CASSYEGGSSYEQYF. The CDR3 DNA reads TGTGCCAGCAGTTACGAGGGGGGGTCCTCCTACGAGCAGTACTTC.

The chain combines TRBV5-1 with TRBJ2-7; 9 bases line up with TRBD2. The CDR3 runs 14 residues. V shed 6 bases and J 7 bases; nucleotides not matched to a gene: 11. CDR1 is SGHRS and CDR2 is YFSETQ in the germline V gene. This chain's CDR3 is CASTASGNNNEQYF. Here the CDR3 DNA reads TGCGCCAGCACTGCTAGCGGGAACAACAATGAGCAGTACTTC.

V gene TRBV20-1 combines with J gene TRBJ2-1; 8 bases agree with TRBD2. Trimming took 5 bases from V and 0 from J; bases not matched to a gene: 6. Looked up from germline, CDR1 is DFQATT and CDR2 is SNEGSKA (reference sequence). CDR3 length: 15 residues. The CDR3 spells CSAPTLAGSYNEQFF. For the CDR3, the DNA is TGCAGTGCTCCGACCCTAGCGGGCTCCTACAATGAGCAGTTCTTC.

In this sample, this clonotype turned up a few times. The gene calls are TRBV9 and TRBJ2-5; TRBD2 aligns across 10 bases. Germline CDR1 SGDLS, CDR2 YYNGEE. This CDR3 spans 16 amino acids. With V trimmed by 3 bases and J by 1 base, 6 bases remained unmatched. The CDR3 loop reads CASSATSGGVQETQYF. CDR3 in DNA: TGTGCCAGCAGCGCCACGAGCGGGGGGGTCCAAGAGACCCAGTACTTC.

This rearrangement joins TRBV20-1 to TRBJ2-7; D is undetermined. The CDR3 has 12 amino acids. V was pared by 3 bases and J by 0 bases, with 6 bases between. Germline-derived CDR1 and CDR2 are DFQATT and SNEGSKA (reference sequence). This chain's CDR3 is CSASRYSYEQYF. CDR3 coding DNA: TGCAGTGCTAGTCGGTACTCCTACGAGCAGTACTTC.

V gene TRBV28 combines with J gene TRBJ1-6; tentatively, D is TRBD1 (5 bases). CDR3 length: 16 residues. Germline assignment: CDR1 MDHEN and CDR2 SYDVKM. V lost 9 bases, J lost 5 bases, and 20 bases lay in between. CDR3 nucleotides: TGTGCCAGTCATGGCTCCCAGACAGCGGATAATTCACCCCTCCACTTT. The encoded protein is CASHGSQTADNSPLHF.

This clonotype was detected only once. The gene calls are TRBV20-1 and TRBJ1-2; possible D gene TRBD1, 5 bases. The ends were cut back, 0 bases at V and 4 bases at J, with 9 bases in the middle. Germline V gene sequence: CDR1 DFQATT, CDR2 SNEGSKA (reference sequence). The CDR3 sequence is 13 residues long. The CDR3 DNA is TGCAGTGCTAGAGATGCAGGGACCTATGGCTACACCTTC. This codes for CSARDAGTYGYTF.